A selection of T cell receptor beta chains follows, all from one sample in a study of response to subunit inactivated influenza vaccine. TCRdb fed the RT-PCR reads into MiXCR, producing one record per CDR3 protein. The sample records roughly 650,000 distinct CDR3 sequences, 14% being singletons. The sequencing here drew on PBMCs from blood, taken around two weeks before vaccination. These TCRs come from a man in his fifties who received an inactivated influenza vaccine. Each CDR3 is given with its conserved first and last residue. D genes are given only for firm matches. The size of a clone is reported for some rows only, either as once, few or many, or as a class for expanded clones.

>.|TRBJ1-1|TRBV5-1|.
CASSLQDFSTEAFF
TGCGCCAGCAGCTTACAGGACTTCAGCACTGAAGCTTTCTTT
>TRBD1|TRBJ1-5|TRBV4-2|.
CASSLNRDRNQPQHF
TGTGCCAGCAGCCTAAACCGGGACAGAAATCAGCCCCAGCATTTT
>TRBD1|TRBJ1-5|TRBV20-1|many
CSASRDRSLYSNQPQHF
TGCAGTGCTAGCCGGGACAGGAGTTTATATAGCAATCAGCCCCAGCATTTT
>.|TRBJ2-2|TRBV18|once
CASSPRGTNTGELFF
TGTGCCAGCTCACCCCGTGGAACGAACACCGGGGAGCTGTTTTTT
>TRBD2|TRBJ2-3|TRBV7-6|.
CASSLMGLASDTQYF
TGTGCCAGCAGCTTAATGGGACTAGCGTCAGATACGCAGTATTTT
>.|TRBJ2-2|TRBV24-1|many
CATSDSVTGELFF
TGTGCCACCAGTGATTCGGTAACCGGGGAGCTGTTTTTT
>TRBD1|TRBJ2-1|TRBV28|.
CASSSGTGNNEQFF
TGTGCCAGCAGTTCCGGGACAGGAAACAATGAGCAGTTCTTC
>.|TRBJ1-6|TRBV7-2|.
CASSLSRFGRGNSPLHF
TGTGCCAGCAGCTTATCCCGGTTTGGGAGAGGAAATTCACCCCTCCACTTT
>TRBD2|TRBJ2-7|TRBV9|few
CASSVGTSGGTSTYEQYF
TGTGCCAGCAGCGTAGGGACTAGCGGGGGGACCTCTACCTACGAGCAGTACTTC
>.|TRBJ2-7|TRBV7-8|.
CASSAGPPYEQYF
TGTGCCAGCAGCGCCGGACCACCGTACGAGCAGTACTTC
>TRBD2|TRBJ2-3|TRBV20-1|.
CSASGGALDTQYF
TGCAGTGCTAGCGGGGGGGCCTTAGATACGCAGTATTTT
>TRBD2|TRBJ2-1|TRBV15|.
CATSRGLSSGSYNEQFF
TGTGCCACCAGCAGAGGCCTCTCTAGCGGGAGCTACAATGAGCAGTTCTTC
>TRBD1|TRBJ1-6|TRBV18|.
CASCPGTGTSPLHF
TGTGCCAGCTGCCCCGGGACAGGGACTTCACCCCTCCACTTT
>.|TRBJ1-2|TRBV30|.
CAWSVGGTSYGYTF
TGTGCCTGGAGTGTAGGGGGTACCTCCTATGGCTACACCTTC
>.|TRBJ1-1|TRBV20-1|.
CSAPDRFTEAFF
TGCAGTGCCCCGGACAGATTCACTGAAGCTTTCTTT
>.|TRBJ1-1|TRBV5-1|few
CASSLDFGRTEAFF
TGCGCCAGCAGCTTAGACTTCGGAAGGACTGAAGCTTTCTTT
>.|TRBJ1-4|TRBV4-3|.
CVSSQVGAGNEKLFF
TGCGTCAGCAGCCAAGTCGGGGCTGGTAATGAAAAACTGTTTTTT
>TRBD1|TRBJ1-5|TRBV20-1|.
CSARVDRGNHPQHF
TGCAGTGCTAGGGTTGACAGGGGCAATCATCCCCAGCATTTT
>TRBD2|TRBJ2-1|TRBV7-8|.
CASRSGLAGVNNEQFF
TGTGCCAGCAGATCGGGACTAGCGGGAGTGAACAATGAGCAGTTCTTC
>.|TRBJ2-7|TRBV7-2|few
CASSPLADRYEQYF
TGTGCCAGCAGCCCCTTAGCGGATCGCTACGAGCAGTACTTC
>TRBD1|TRBJ1-2|TRBV18|.
CASSPTGIYGYTF
TGTGCCAGCTCACCGACAGGGATCTATGGCTACACCTTC
>TRBD1|TRBJ2-2|TRBV2|few
CASSKDRGTGELFF
TGTGCCAGCAGTAAGGACAGGGGGACCGGGGAGCTGTTTTTT
>.|TRBJ2-7|TRBV5-4|.
CASSPGALEPYEQYF
TGTGCCAGCAGCCCGGGGGCCCTTGAGCCATACGAGCAGTACTTC
>.|TRBJ2-3|TRBV12-3/TRBV12-4|many
CASSSPWSTDTQYF
TGTGCCAGCAGTAGCCCGTGGAGCACAGATACGCAGTATTTT